The 6 T cell receptor beta chains reported below all come from one sample, sequenced in a study of blood T cell repertoires in COVID-19. The method was immunoSEQ multiplex PCR; TCRdb's version includes in-frame clones alone and lacks a portion of them. The sample lists around 64,000 clones, 87% occurring once. Material: peripheral blood. These receptors came from a woman under 30 with acute or convalescent COVID-19.

This rearrangement joins TRBV7-9 to TRBJ2-2, with 9 bases aligning to TRBD2. This CDR3 is built from 17 residues. Losses at the gene ends were 3 bases for V and 0 bases for J; bases not matched to a gene: 5. The germline V gene has CDR1 SEHNR and CDR2 FQNEAQ (reference sequence). This CDR3 is CASSFQAGGSNTGELFF. CDR3 nucleotides: TGTGCCAGCAGCTTCCAAGCGGGGGGCTCGAACACCGGGGAGCTGTTTTTT.

V gene TRBV19 combines with J gene TRBJ1-5, with TRBD1 matching 12 bases. The CDR3 loop spans 20 amino acids. Trimming at V came to 5 bases and at J to 7 bases, leaving 21 bases not matched to a gene. Germline V gene data show CDR1 as LNHDA and CDR2 as SQIVND (reference sequence). The DNA of the CDR3 is TGTGCCAGTAGTCCCAGGGGACACGGGACAGGGGGCTTCGAATGGCAGCCCCAGCATTTT. Amino acid sequence: CASSPRGHGTGGFEWQPQHF. The full variable domain, completed using reference TRBV19 and TRBJ1-5, is DGGITQSPKYLFRKEGQNVTLSCEQNLNHDAMYWYRQDPGQGLRLIYYSQIVNDFQKGDIAEGYSVSREKKESFPLTVTSAQKNPTAFYLCASSPRGHGTGGFEWQPQHFGDGTRLSIL.

The chain couples TRBV28 to TRBJ2-7; TRBD2 matches 9 bases. The CDR3 has 15 residues. CDR1 is MDHEN and CDR2 is SYDVKM in the germline V gene. Trimming took 3 bases from V and 4 from J; bases not matched to a gene: 7. The CDR3 is CASSFSSGRIYEQYF. The DNA of the CDR3 is TGTGCCAGCAGTTTTAGCAGCGGGAGGATTTACGAGCAGTACTTC.

The chain recombines TRBV15 with TRBJ2-1, with TRBD2 identical over 15 bases. Germline CDR1 reads LNHNV; CDR2 reads YYDKDF (reference sequence). The CDR3 has 16 residues. The V gene end was trimmed by 0 bases and the J gene end by 10 bases; junction bases not matched to a gene: 4. The CDR3 DNA is TGTGCCACCAGCAGAGACCCCGGGACTAGCGGGGGGGAGCAGTTCTTC. It codes for CATSRDPGTSGGEQFF.

The CDR3 bases are TGCGCCAGCAGCCAAGGACTCTCAGGGGCCGGTCAGCCCCAGCATTTT. It encodes CASSQGLSGAGQPQHF. The chain employs TRBV4-1 and TRBJ1-5; a weak D match, TRBD1 (6 bases). CDR1 is MGHRA, CDR2 YSYEKL, per germline. Trimming pared 1 base from V and 6 bases from J, leaving 16 bases between. The CDR3 consists of 16 residues.

The rearrangement uses TRBV6-2 or TRBV6-3 and TRBJ2-5; D perhaps matches TRBD2 (5 bases). CDR1 MNHEY and CDR2 SVGEGT come from the germline V gene. The CDR3 has 14 amino acids. V was trimmed by 2 bases and J by 4 bases, leaving 11 bases between them. CDR3 sequence reads: CASSYGLARETQYF. In DNA form, the CDR3 reads TGTGCCAGCAGTTACGGGCTAGCCCGAGAGACCCAGTACTTC.